This T cell receptor (beta chain) came from a study of T cells in localized non-small cell lung cancer. Study-wide findings and caveats: Because researchers sequenced only one region of the tumor, heterogeneity is still possible. Detection in adjacent lung was observed for a median approximately 52 of the top 100 tumor clones. Maximal T cell clonality occurred in uninvolved adjacent lung, with tumor ranking below it. Higher blood T cell density went with longer overall survival.

Profiled with immunoSEQ multiplex PCR; TCRdb holds only in-frame clones, not every one. The table has some 71,000 clones, 84% seen once; the top ten hold about 14%. Concerning this clone: The antigen is not known.

Trimming left V 1 base short and J 1 base short, with 11 bases between. The CDR3 runs 15 residues. The germline CDR1 and CDR2 sequences are SGHVS and FQNEAQ. The clonotype comes from a female donor of 60 years or more with stage I lung adenocarcinoma. The V gene is TRBV7-8, the J gene TRBJ2-7; D remains ambiguous. Here the sequenced sample was peripheral blood, taken before any cancer treatment. The CDR3 bases are TGTGCCAGCAGCTTAGGTTCTATAGGATCCTACGAGCAGTACTTC. The encoded protein is CASSLGSIGSYEQYF.